These 8 T cell receptor beta chains were all obtained from the same sample, sequenced in a study of T-cell reconstitution after alpha-beta-depleted transplantation in children. Preparation of the TCRbeta library was carried out with unique molecular identifiers. TCRdb reprocessed the PCR reads via MiXCR and lists one record per CDR3 protein. The sample records approximately 350,000 distinct CDR3 sequences, 9% to 12% being singletons. The material was PBMCs from the stem cell graft donor, obtained from the stem cell graft. The receptors here all came from a human donor who donated a stem cell graft to a child with acute lymphoblastic leukemia.

The rearrangement links TRBV20-1 to TRBJ1-1, with TRBD1 matching over 9 bases. V trimming: 2 bases; J trimming: 1 base; junction bases outside the gene matches: 2. CDR1 and CDR2 from the germline V gene are DFQATT and SNEGSKA (reference sequence). The CDR3 has 14 amino acids. The chain's CDR3 is CSARKGQGNTEAFF. CDR3 sequence (DNA): TGCAGTGCTAGAAAGGGACAGGGGAACACTGAAGCTTTCTTT.

This clonotype was seen a handful of times. The chain is built from TRBV5-1 and TRBJ2-7; 14 bases align to TRBD2. This CDR3 is 16 amino acids long. Unmatched junction bases numbered 9, after V lost 3 bases and J lost 7 bases. Germline loops: CDR1 SGHRS, CDR2 YFSETQ. The CDR3 sequence: CASSSPGLAGVEEQYF. The DNA of the CDR3 is TGCGCCAGCAGCTCACCGGGACTAGCGGGAGTCGAGGAGCAGTACTTC.

This clonotype was counted between two and nine times. The chain is built from TRBV7-2 and TRBJ2-1; either TRBD1 or TRBD2 may fit D (5 bases each). This CDR3 spans 21 amino acids. In germline, CDR1 is SGHTA, CDR2 FQGNSA. The V end was cut by 3 bases, the J end by 4 bases, with 31 bases between. The CDR3 here is CASSLLTTLELGRLSYNEQFF. The CDR3 DNA is TGTGCCAGCAGCTTGCTGACTACCCTTGAATTGGGGCGCCTTTCGTACAATGAGCAGTTCTTC. The variable domain in full, completed from reference TRBV7-2 and TRBJ2-1, reads GAGVSQSPSNKVTEKGKDVELRCDPISGHTALYWYRQSLGQGLEFLIYFQGNSAPDKSGLPSDRFSAERTGGSVSTLTIQRTQQEDSAVYLCASSLLTTLELGRLSYNEQFFGPGTRLTVL.

This clonotype occurred many times. This chain links TRBV4-1 with TRBJ2-7; D possibly corresponds to TRBD1 (5 bases). The CDR3 extends over 14 amino acids. V dropped 1 base and J dropped 3 bases, with 10 bases sitting between them. CDR1 and CDR2 (germline): MGHRA, YSYEKL. As DNA, the CDR3 is TGCGCCAGCAGCCAAGGTACAGGTCGCTACGAGCAGTACTTC. Translated: CASSQGTGRYEQYF.

The chain couples TRBV6-2 or TRBV6-3 to TRBJ2-7; the match to TRBD2 covers 11 bases. This CDR3 has 18 amino acids. Looked up from germline, CDR1 is MNHEY and CDR2 is SVGEGT. V lost 2 bases and J lost 3; bases outside the gene matches: 12. The CDR3: CASSYPTFGTSGDYEQYF. CDR3 DNA: TGTGCCAGCAGTTACCCAACCTTTGGGACTAGCGGAGACTACGAGCAGTACTTC.

This clonotype has just a few counts. This chain uses TRBV7-9 with TRBJ2-5, with TRBD2 matching over 9 bases. V lost 3 bases, J lost 2 bases, and 4 bases stayed unmatched. Germline assignment: CDR1 SEHNR and CDR2 FQNEAQ (reference sequence). The CDR3 covers 15 residues. The CDR3 DNA sequence: TGTGCCAGCAGCTTCCGACTAGCGGAACAAGAGACCCAGTACTTC. It translates to CASSFRLAEQETQYF.

There are a few counts of this clonotype. CDR3 coding DNA: TGTGCCAGCAGCTTGGGACGGACCACCGGGGAGCTGTTTTTT. This translates into CASSLGRTTGELFF. The genes are TRBV5-6 and TRBJ2-2; unclear D gene. Germline V gene sequence: CDR1 SGHDT, CDR2 YYEEEE. V lost 0 bases and J lost 4, with 7 bases in between. The CDR3 extends over 14 amino acids.

This clonotype was detected a few times. J is TRBJ2-1 and V is TRBV18, with a weak D call TRBD1 (6 bases). CDR3 length: 14 amino acids. Trimming pared 6 bases from V and 4 bases from J, leaving 13 bases between. The germline V gene encodes CDR1 KGHSH and CDR2 LQKENI. The CDR3 here is CASSKGESYNEQFF. CDR3 in DNA: TGTGCCAGCTCTAAGGGGGAGTCTTACAATGAGCAGTTCTTC.